Included here is one T cell receptor beta chain sequence, with context. This record comes from a study of blood T cell repertoires in COVID-19. Background on the study: The samples span acute and convalescent COVID-19 from the United States, Italy and Spain. Nucleic acid was either cDNA or gDNA, and it came from T cells, B-cell-depleted T cells, or PBMCs.

CDR1 is MNHEY, CDR2 SVGAGI, per germline. The V gene end was trimmed by 9 bases and the J gene end by 10 bases; junction bases not matched to a gene: 11. The CDR3 contains 14 residues. Authors' methods: For nucleated cells, counts were estimated from reference gene primer amplification. Assay: immunoSEQ multiplex PCR; the TCRdb copy retains only in-frame clones and omits some. V and J calls and clone size follow that table, whereas D and trimming were derived from the DNA. Here the sample spans around 99,000 clones, around 82% being singletons. The origin of this receptor is a human donor in a cohort sampled during active COVID-19. Sequenced input: peripheral blood. The gene calls are TRBV6-5 and TRBJ2-1; 11 bases are shared with TRBD2. The CDR3 sequence is CASGGLAGPREQFF. The CDR3 DNA is TGTGCCAGTGGAGGACTAGCGGGCCCGAGAGAGCAGTTCTTC.